This T cell receptor beta chain was sequenced for a study of T cell responses to AZD1222 COVID-19 vaccine. Assay: immunoSEQ multiplex PCR; the TCRdb copy retains only in-frame clones and omits some. The sample holds around 100,000 clones; around 87% are singletons and the top ten take about 9.4%. V was clipped by 6 bases and J by 6 bases; unmatched bases: 8. The CDR3 totals 14 residues. Germline assignment: CDR1 LGHNA and CDR2 YNFKEQ. J is TRBJ2-7 and V is TRBV4-2, with 10 positions matching TRBD1. The origin of this receptor is an adult who received the AZD1222 COVID-19 vaccine. Sequences were derived from peripheral blood, sampled 28 days after the second AZD1222 dose. CDR3 nucleotides: TGTGCCAGCAGTTACACAGGGACAGGGGTCGAGCAGTACTTC. This sequence encodes CASSYTGTGVEQYF.